Each of the 4 T cell receptor beta chains below was sequenced from the same sample in a study of T cell repertoires in cytomegalovirus infection. TCRdb processed the reads anew with MiXCR; each CDR3 protein has one entry. The sample contains 500,000 to 600,000 distinct CDR3 sequences, 16% of which appear only once. Sequences were obtained from CD8+ T cells from PBMCs. The receptor source for this set is a human donor in good health (CMV status not recorded). Some clones in this sample may be carry-over from other donors' samples.

The chain carries TRBV5-6 and TRBJ2-3; no clear D gene. The CDR3 is 15 amino acids. V dropped 1 base and J dropped 0 bases, with 9 bases sitting between them. Germline V gene lookup returns CDR1 SGHDT and CDR2 YYEEEE. The CDR3 nucleotides read TGTGCCAGCAGCTTGCATCTCACTAGCACAGATACGCAGTATTTT. Protein sequence: CASSLHLTSTDTQYF.

This clonotype was found a few times. The rearrangement uses TRBV6-6 and TRBJ2-7, with 11 bases identical to TRBD2. Germline V CDR1 and CDR2: MNHNY, SVGAGI (reference sequence). This CDR3 region has 18 residues. The V and J ends lost 0 bases and 2 bases, in that order; junction bases with no gene match: 9. CDR3 sequence reads: CASSYSLAGGPDPYEQYF. The CDR3 region has the DNA TGTGCCAGCAGTTACTCATTAGCGGGAGGGCCGGATCCCTACGAGCAGTACTTC.

This clonotype was seen at least ten times. The chain couples TRBV7-9 to TRBJ2-1; maybe TRBD2 (6 bases). Germline V gene lookup returns CDR1 SEHNR and CDR2 FQNEAQ (reference sequence). The CDR3 extends over 16 amino acids. Trimming took 5 bases from V and 6 from J, leaving 20 bases between them. The CDR3 nucleotides are TGTGCCAGCAGCCCGGCCGGGACTCCAAGCCCCAATGAGCAGTTCTTC. The encoded protein is CASSPAGTPSPNEQFF.

This clonotype was found many times. DNA for the CDR3: TGTGCCAGCAGTCCTAGCGGGAGAAAACAAGAGACCCAGTACTTC. It encodes CASSPSGRKQETQYF. The chain is built from TRBV28 and TRBJ2-5; 10 bases line up with TRBD2. V lost 5 bases to trimming and J lost 2 bases; unmatched junction nucleotides: 5. Germline lookup yields CDR1 MDHEN and CDR2 SYDVKM. The CDR3 sequence is 15 residues long.